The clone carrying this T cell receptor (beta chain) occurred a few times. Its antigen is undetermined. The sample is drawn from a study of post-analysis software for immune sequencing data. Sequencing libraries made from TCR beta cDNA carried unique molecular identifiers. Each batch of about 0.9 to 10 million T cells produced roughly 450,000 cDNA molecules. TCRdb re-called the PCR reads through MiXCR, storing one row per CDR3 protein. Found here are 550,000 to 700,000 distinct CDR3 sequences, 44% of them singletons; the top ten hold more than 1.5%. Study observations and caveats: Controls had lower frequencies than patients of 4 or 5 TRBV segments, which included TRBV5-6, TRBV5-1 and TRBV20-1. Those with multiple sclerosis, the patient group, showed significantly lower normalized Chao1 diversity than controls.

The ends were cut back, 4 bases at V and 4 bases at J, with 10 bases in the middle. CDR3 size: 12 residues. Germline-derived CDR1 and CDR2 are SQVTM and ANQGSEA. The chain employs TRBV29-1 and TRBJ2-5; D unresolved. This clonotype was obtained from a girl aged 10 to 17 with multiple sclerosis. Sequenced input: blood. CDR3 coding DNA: TGCAGCGTTGCGCTCGTAGGAGAGACCCAGTACTTC. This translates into CSVALVGETQYF.